This T cell receptor beta chain was observed in a study of blood T cell repertoires in COVID-19. In the source study's methods: From reference gene primer amplification, estimates of nucleated cell counts were derived. The repertoire was sequenced with immunoSEQ multiplex PCR; TCRdb's copy has only in-frame clones and lacks some. V and J calls and clone size follow that table, whereas D and trimming were derived from the DNA. The sample carries 350,000 to 450,000 clones, roughly nine tenths recorded once. To note about this clone: Other DNA sequences in this specimen translate into the identical CDR3.

Germline V gives CDR1 KGHSH, CDR2 LQKENI. The CDR3 is 16 amino acids. The V end lost 0 bases, the J end lost 0 bases, and 9 bases lay between the germline ends. Participants' reported clinical history set cohort assignment. The chain employs TRBV18 and TRBJ2-4, with D uncertain. The clonotype originates from a woman in her thirties who had recovered from COVID-19. Sequencing input: PBMCs or T cells enriched from blood (not recorded which). Here the CDR3 reads CASSPPGGLAKNIQYF. The CDR3 coding sequence is TGTGCCAGCTCACCACCTGGCGGTCTAGCCAAAAACATTCAGTACTTC.